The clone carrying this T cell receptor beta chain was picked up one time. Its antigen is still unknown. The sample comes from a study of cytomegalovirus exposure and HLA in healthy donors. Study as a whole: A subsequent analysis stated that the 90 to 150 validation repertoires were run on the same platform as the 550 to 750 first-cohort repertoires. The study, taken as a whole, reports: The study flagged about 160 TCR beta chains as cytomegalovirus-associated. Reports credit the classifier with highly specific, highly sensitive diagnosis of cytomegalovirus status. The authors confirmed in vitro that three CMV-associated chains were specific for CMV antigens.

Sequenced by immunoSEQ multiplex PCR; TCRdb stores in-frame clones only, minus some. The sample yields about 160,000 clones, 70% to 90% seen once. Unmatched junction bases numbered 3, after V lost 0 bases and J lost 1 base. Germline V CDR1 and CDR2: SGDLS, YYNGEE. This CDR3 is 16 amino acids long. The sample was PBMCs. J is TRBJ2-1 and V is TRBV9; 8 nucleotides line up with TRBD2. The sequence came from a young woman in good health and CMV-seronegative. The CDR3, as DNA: TGTGCCAGCAGCGTAGTCGGGGGGGCGTCCTACAATGAGCAGTTCTTC. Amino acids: CASSVVGGASYNEQFF.